A selection of T cell receptor beta chains follows, all from one sample in a study of T cell changes during pregnancy in multiple sclerosis. Sequencing used immunoSEQ multiplex PCR; TCRdb keeps in-frame clones, though not all of them. The data contain some 21,000 clones, roughly 80% of them singletons. Source: CD8+ T cells from peripheral blood mononuclear cells, taken in the first trimester of pregnancy. These receptors all stem from a female donor in good health, enrolled as a control in a pregnancy study. The CDR3 runs from the conserved cysteine through the conserved F or W. A D gene is named only where the DNA matches it firmly. Size is stated for part of the rows, as once, few or many counts, or as a class when the clone is expanded.

j_call,clone_size,cdr3_length,d_call,v_call,cdr3_nt,cdr3_aa
TRBJ2-2,-,15,TRBD2,TRBV30,TGTGCCTGGAGTCCCGGGACTATTACCACCGGGGAGCTGTTTTTT,CAWSPGTITTGELFF
TRBJ1-3,few,15,-,TRBV6-1,TGTGCCAGCAGTGAAGAGTCAGGCTCTGGAAACACCATATATTTT,CASSEESGSGNTIYF
TRBJ1-1,-,12,-,TRBV9,TGTGCCAGCAGCCCCAAGCAGGGATCCCCTTTCTTT,CASSPKQGSPFF
TRBJ2-7,few,17,TRBD2,TRBV6-1,TGTGCCAGCAGTGCCCTATCCACCGGGACTAGCTCCTACGAGCAGTACTTC,CASSALSTGTSSYEQYF
TRBJ1-6,-,14,TRBD1,TRBV7-2,TGTGCCAGCAGTCAACAGGGGTATAATTCACCCCTCCACTTT,CASSQQGYNSPLHF
TRBJ2-7,-,16,-,TRBV5-6,TGTGCCAGCTACCATACAGGGACCTCCTCTAAGGGGGAGCAGTACTTC,CASYHTGTSSKGEQYF
TRBJ1-1,-,14,-,TRBV7-9,TGTGCCAGCAGCCGGGACATTTTGAACACTGAAGCTTTCTTT,CASSRDILNTEAFF
TRBJ2-7,-,14,TRBD1,TRBV27,TGTGCCAGCAGCGGCCGACAGGGAACCTACGAGCAGTACTTC,CASSGRQGTYEQYF
TRBJ2-3,-,15,-,TRBV6-4,TGTGCCAGCTTTACTTCGGGACTGTACACAGATACGCAGTATTTT,CASFTSGLYTDTQYF
TRBJ2-1,-,15,TRBD2,TRBV10-3,TGTGCCATCAGTGGGGTGACTAGCGGGAGGGATGAGCAGTTCTTC,CAISGVTSGRDEQFF
TRBJ2-1,once,16,TRBD2,TRBV7-9,TGTGCCAGCAGCCTGGGCGGCGGGGGGGCCTGGAATGAGCAGTTCTTC,CASSLGGGGAWNEQFF
TRBJ1-4,-,13,-,TRBV15,TGTGCCACCAGGGGTCGGGGGGATGAAAAACTGTTTTTT,CATRGRGDEKLFF
TRBJ2-1,once,16,TRBD2,TRBV15,TGTGCCACCAGCAGTACTAGCGGGGGCTCCTACAATGAGCAGTTCTTC,CATSSTSGGSYNEQFF
TRBJ2-2,-,14,-,TRBV6-5,TGTGCCAGCAGTCTTGTAATCAACACCGGGGAGCTGTTTTTT,CASSLVINTGELFF
TRBJ2-7,-,15,-,TRBV27,TGTGCCAGCAGTTTATTCAGGGGCTCCAATTACGAGCAGTACTTC,CASSLFRGSNYEQYF
TRBJ2-3,-,16,TRBD2,TRBV2,TGTGCCAGCAGTGACCCTCTCCCGGGACTAGCTCTTGGGCAGTATTTT,CASSDPLPGLALGQYF
TRBJ1-5,-,15,-,TRBV19,TGTGCCAGTAGTGGGGGGATGGCAGTCAATCAGCCCCAGCATTTT,CASSGGMAVNQPQHF
TRBJ2-7,-,13,-,TRBV7-8,TGTGCCAGCAGCTTAAGTCAAAGCAGGGAGCAGTACTTC,CASSLSQSREQYF
TRBJ1-1,-,13,-,TRBV4-2,TGTGCCAGCAGCCAGAAAGTCAGGCTAGAAGCTTTCTTT,CASSQKVRLEAFF
TRBJ1-3,few,17,TRBD1,TRBV5-1,TGCGCCAGCAGCCCAGGGGGCTCTCTCGTATCCGGAAACACCATATATTTT,CASSPGGSLVSGNTIYF
TRBJ1-3,-,14,-,TRBV10-3,TGTGCCATCAGTGAGTGGGGGCAGGGAAACACCATATATTTT,CAISEWGQGNTIYF
TRBJ1-1,-,16,-,TRBV7-6,TGTGCCAGCAGCTTAGTTTGGCAGGGCTCGAACACTGAAGCTTTCTTT,CASSLVWQGSNTEAFF
TRBJ2-7,-,12,-,TRBV27,TGTGCCAGCAGCAAGGGGGTCTACGAGCAGTACTTC,CASSKGVYEQYF
TRBJ2-1,-,14,TRBD2,TRBV5-1,TGCGCCAGCAGGTCTAGCGGGAGGGACAATGAGCAGTTCTTC,CASRSSGRDNEQFF
TRBJ2-2,-,16,-,TRBV27,TGTGCCAGCAGTTTATTTGAGGGTCGGGGCACCGGGGAGCTGTTTTTT,CASSLFEGRGTGELFF
TRBJ1-2,-,16,TRBD1,TRBV5-1,TGCGCCAGCAGCCCCGGAGGTGGGACAGGGACCCTTCGCTACACCTTC,CASSPGGGTGTLRYTF
TRBJ1-2,-,14,TRBD1,TRBV6-1,TGTGCCAGCAGTGAAGGAGAGGGGGCGGATGGCTACACCTTC,CASSEGEGADGYTF
TRBJ2-3,-,15,TRBD1,TRBV7-6,TGTGCCAGCAGCTACCAGGGACAGGGGCAAGATACGCAGTATTTT,CASSYQGQGQDTQYF
TRBJ1-4,-,15,-,TRBV18,TGTGCCAGCTCACCTTATCAGGTCCGGGGTGAAAAACTGTTTTTT,CASSPYQVRGEKLFF
TRBJ2-6,-,15,-,TRBV15,TGTGCCACCAGCAGAGACCAATCTGGGGCCAACGTCCTGACTTTC,CATSRDQSGANVLTF
TRBJ2-7,-,15,-,TRBV6-1,TGTGCCAGCAGTGAAGAGAGTAGCGGATCCTACGAGCAGTACTTC,CASSEESSGSYEQYF
TRBJ2-2,once,15,TRBD2,TRBV6-4,TGTGCCAGCAGTAATCTAGCGGGGGACACCGGGGAGCTGTTTTTT,CASSNLAGDTGELFF
TRBJ2-7,-,14,TRBD1,TRBV27,TGTGCCAGCAGTTTTCCGGGACAGACCTACGAGCAGTACTTC,CASSFPGQTYEQYF
TRBJ2-1,-,15,TRBD2,TRBV29-1,TGCAGCGTTGGACTAGCTGAGAGCTCCTACAATGAGCAGTTCTTC,CSVGLAESSYNEQFF
TRBJ1-2,-,13,TRBD1,TRBV6-6,TGTGCCAGCAGTTGGACAGGGGGCTATGGCTACACCTTC,CASSWTGGYGYTF
TRBJ2-1,-,15,TRBD2,TRBV7-2,TGTGCCAGCAGCTCCCTGGCGGGGGTGGTAGATGAGCAGTTCTTC,CASSSLAGVVDEQFF
TRBJ2-3,-,15,-,TRBV7-3,TGTGCCAGCAGCCCTGGGACTTCCCACACAGATACGCAGTATTTT,CASSPGTSHTDTQYF